This T cell receptor beta chain was recorded in a study of vaccination effects on CD4 cells after COVID-19 (dated by TCRdb to about 2022). Context from the whole study: Post-vaccine samples across the study were collected a median of 72 days after the second dose, with a range of 14 to 241. SARS-CoV-2 spike-specific CD4+ TCR repertoires from before and after mRNA vaccination were compared in COVID-19 convalescent patients and in infection-naive vaccine recipients. The Oncomine TCR Beta short-read assay on an Illumina iSeq 100 was used to sequence cultures from other donors in the study. The full study included over 8 COVID-19 convalescent patients and a few SARS-CoV-2-naive healthy vaccine recipients. General study outcomes and caveats: Among healthy vaccine recipients, nearly all vaccine-induced clones were SARS-CoV-2 mono-reactive, and just 1 of 255 was cross-reactive with common cold coronaviruses. Both infection-induced and vaccine-induced clones contracted markedly at late post-vaccination timepoints, which is consistent with waning T cell responses. Limitations of the study were the small number of convalescent patients and the absence of early post-infection timepoints.

Preparation of the library involved the immunoSEQ multiplex PCR assay. DNA from the CD4+ T cells that had been cultured and isolated underwent TCR beta CDR3 sequencing. The source study handled its data this way. Non-productive TCR sequences were removed, reads were trimmed to the CDR3 region, and CDR3s of at least 7 amino acids were retained. Antigen-specific clonotypes were identified with the MANAFEST web app by comparing expansion in peptide wells against reference cultures. Positive clones required FDR<0.05 expansion versus reference and all other wells, odds ratio above 5, and frequency above 0.1% in two replicate wells. A clonotype was called cross-reactive if it was significantly expanded both in SARS-CoV-2 spike wells and in at least one common cold coronavirus spike condition. Using the stringdist R package, CDR3 similarity was measured by Levenshtein distance, and unrooted trees were constructed with ape in R 3.6.1. Sourced from immuneACCESS, this table was stored by TCRdb with only in-frame sequences that have V and J called. A share of the clones is absent; for the studies checked, an unresolved V gene accounts for under half, and the remainder has no known explanation. The DNA was the basis for D and trimming; V, J and clone size are from that table. The sample table holds under 80,000 clones, of which less than 80% were seen once. The ten largest clonotypes hold 1% to 1.5% of the sample.

The germline V end is reduced by 1 base and the J end by 2 bases; junction bases left unmatched: 4. From a lookup of the germline V gene, CDR1 and CDR2 are SGHVS and FQNEAQ. The CDR3, from cysteine to phenylalanine, totals 16 residues. Of all the DNA, just the CDR3 is kept, 48 bases in frame from base 1. The table lists this clone with a few counts. The target of this receptor is not known. No base quality information exists; no much larger clone differs at one position. The ViraFEST assay stimulated PBMC with viral peptide pools and then used TCR sequencing to identify antigen-specific CD4+ T cell clonotypes by expansion. After approximately eleven days of culture, CD4+ T cells were isolated with the EasySep CD4+ T cell isolation kit. Each participant received two doses of an mRNA SARS-CoV-2 vaccine, either BNT162b2 or mRNA-1273. The absence of prior SARS-CoV-2 infection in healthy vaccine recipients was confirmed by negative nucleocapsid antibodies before and after vaccination. Two million PBMC per well were cultured in IMDM with around 5% human AB serum, around 9.1 IU/ml IL-2 and gentamicin, plus 10 ug/ml peptides. On days 3 and 7, half of the culture medium was replaced with fresh IL-2-containing medium. Unless otherwise noted, each peptide stimulation condition was cultured in triplicate wells. Using Ficoll-Paque Plus gradient centrifugation, PBMC were separated from whole blood and then either used fresh or cryopreserved at -140C. The overlapping peptide pools covered the spike proteins of SARS-CoV-2 as well as those of the common cold coronaviruses HCoV-NL63, HCoV-OC43 and HCoV-229E. The QIAamp micro DNA kit was used to extract genomic DNA from the cultured CD4+ T cells.

Sequencing used CD4+ T cells from PBMCs cultured with HCoV-229E spike peptides, obtained after COVID-19 vaccination. The label giving this sample's cell subset or site can be read as: HCoV-229E spike overlapping peptide pool stimulation. In this chain, TRBV7-8 is recombined with TRBJ1-5; TRBD1 agrees with 8 junctional bases. The clonotype comes from a human donor who received a COVID-19 vaccine. The base sequence is TGTGCCAGCAGCTTAGTATGGGGACAGGGCAATCAGCCCCAGCATTTT. Translated, it reads CASSLVWGQGNQPQHF. With the portions outside the CDR3 filled from the reference TRBV7-8 and TRBJ1-5 genes, the complete variable region becomes GAGVSQSPRYKVAKRGQDVALRCDPISGHVSLFWYQQALGQGPEFLTYFQNEAQLDKSGLPSDRFFAERPEGSVSTLKIQRTQQEDSAVYLCASSLVWGQGNQPQHFGDGTRLSIL.